Below are 32 T cell receptor beta chains sequenced from a single sample in a study of T cell repertoires in cytomegalovirus infection. TCRdb redid the calling of the reads with MiXCR, one entry per CDR3 protein. The top ten clones hold roughly a tenth of a sample with around 450,000 distinct CDR3 sequences, 11% of them seen once. Source material: PBMCs. These TCRs come from a human donor in good health (CMV status not recorded). Some clones in this sample may be carry-over from other donors' samples.

The rearrangement links TRBV13 to TRBJ2-5, with 11 bases lining up with TRBD1. The CDR3 extends over 16 amino acids. The germline V gene encodes CDR1 PRHDT and CDR2 FYEKMQ (reference sequence). Trimming cost V 5 bases and J 2 bases; bases outside gene matches: 7. In nucleotides, the CDR3 is TGTGCCAGCAGCCCACGAGGGACAGGGGGTCAAGAGACCCAGTACTTC. It yields the protein CASSPRGTGGQETQYF.

This clonotype occurred many times. CDR3 DNA: TGTGCCAGCAGCGTGGGGACAGGGGCTGGGGGTGAAGCTTTCTTT. Translating gives CASSVGTGAGGEAFF. This chain joins TRBV7-8 and TRBJ1-1; 10 bases are a match to TRBD1. J gave up 7 bases and V 5 bases, and 10 bases lay outside the gene matches. CDR1 and CDR2 from the germline V gene are SGHVS and FQNEAQ. This CDR3 has 15 amino acids.

For the CDR3, the DNA is TGTGCCAGCTCAGTCGGGTCCTTTAAAGATGAAAAACTGTTTTTT. As protein: CASSVGSFKDEKLFF. This chain connects TRBV18 to TRBJ1-4; no clear D. From germline, CDR1 is KGHSH and CDR2 LQKENI. CDR3 length equals 15 residues. V was clipped by 5 bases and J by 6 bases, with 16 bases between them.

This clonotype came up many times. The V and J genes are TRBV2 and TRBJ2-7; 9 bases line up with TRBD2. The CDR3 runs 13 residues. The trim removed 8 bases at V and 2 bases at J, leaving 4 bases unmatched. CDR1 SNHLY and CDR2 FYNNEI come from the germline V gene. The CDR3 nucleotides read TGTGCCAGCGAGACTAGCGGACCCTACGAGCAGTACTTC. It specifies CASETSGPYEQYF. Full variable domain (missing parts from reference TRBV2 and TRBJ2-7): EPEVTQTPSHQVTQMGQEVILRCVPISNHLYFYWYRQILGQKVEFLVSFYNNEISEKSEIFDDQFSVERPDGSNFTLKIRSTKLEDSAMYFCASETSGPYEQYFGPGTRLTVT.

This clonotype was recorded many times. The chain carries TRBV29-1 and TRBJ2-1; 9 nucleotides agree with TRBD2. J gave up 9 bases and V 7 bases, and 22 bases lay outside the gene matches. CDR3 size: 17 residues. Per the germline V gene, CDR1 is SQVTM and CDR2 is ANQGSEA. The CDR3 protein is CSATPRGRVLGRGEQFF. The CDR3 DNA follows: TGCAGCGCTACGCCCCGCGGGAGGGTCCTTGGTAGGGGTGAGCAGTTCTTC.

This clonotype was seen repeatedly, ten times or more. V usage is TRBV19 and J usage is TRBJ1-1; no definite D call. Looked up from germline, CDR1 is LNHDA and CDR2 is SQIVND (reference sequence). The CDR3 covers 12 residues. Trimming shortened V by 0 bases and J by 3 bases, and 2 bases separated the two germline ends. For the CDR3, the DNA is TGTGCCAGTAGTATAGAAGACACTGAAGCTTTCTTT. It yields the protein CASSIEDTEAFF.

This clonotype has just a few counts. This CDR3 is CASSLNQEQFF. As DNA, the CDR3 is TGCGCCAGCAGCTTGAACCAGGAGCAGTTCTTC. The rearrangement links TRBV5-1 to TRBJ2-1; D is ambiguous. The CDR3 runs to 11 residues. Germline V CDR1 and CDR2: SGHRS, YFSETQ. With 1 base removed from V and 10 bases from J, the gap between germline ends came to 6 bases. Looking up the rest from reference TRBV5-1 and TRBJ2-1 gives the full variable domain: KAGVTQTPRYLIKTRGQQVTLSCSPISGHRSVSWYQQTPGQGLQFLFEYFSETQRNKGNFPGRFSGRQFSNSRSEMNVSTLELGDSALYLCASSLNQEQFFGPGTRLTVL.

This clonotype was counted between two and nine times. The gene calls are TRBV28 and TRBJ1-1; D may be TRBD1 (5 bases). V lost 6 bases to trimming and J lost 10 bases, with 15 bases between them. Germline V gene lookup returns CDR1 MDHEN and CDR2 SYDVKM. This CDR3 is 12 amino acids long. The CDR3 region has the DNA TGTGCCAGCAGGGAGGGCGGGGGTGCAGCTTTCTTT. Its translation is CASREGGGAAFF.

This clonotype was observed a few times. This rearrangement joins TRBV19 to TRBJ2-7; 8 bases line up with TRBD1. After removal of 2 bases from V and 5 bases from J, the junction contained 2 bases not matched to a gene. Germline V gene data show CDR1 as LNHDA and CDR2 as SQIVND (reference sequence). This CDR3 contains 13 residues. CDR3 loop: CASSINRGNEQYF. CDR3 sequence (DNA): TGTGCCAGTAGTATAAACAGGGGGAACGAGCAGTACTTC. The entire variable domain, with the rest obtained from reference TRBV19 and TRBJ2-7, is as follows: DGGITQSPKYLFRKEGQNVTLSCEQNLNHDAMYWYRQDPGQGLRLIYYSQIVNDFQKGDIAEGYSVSREKKESFPLTVTSAQKNPTAFYLCASSINRGNEQYFGPGTRLTVT.

This clonotype was found many times. The V call is TRBV6-1, the J call TRBJ1-1; 8 bases agree with TRBD1. In germline, CDR1 is MNHNS, CDR2 SASEGT. CDR3 length equals 13 residues. After removal of 4 bases from V and 3 bases from J, the junction contained 1 base not matched to a gene. The DNA for the CDR3 is TGTGCCAGCAGTGCGGACAGGGACACTGAAGCTTTCTTT. Amino acid sequence: CASSADRDTEAFF.

V usage is TRBV6-1 and J usage is TRBJ2-1; D unresolved. Trimming took off 3 bases at V and 0 bases at J, with 9 bases between the two ends. The V gene's germline CDR1 is MNHNS and CDR2 SASEGT. This CDR3 comprises 15 residues. The CDR3 DNA reads as TGTGCCAGCAGTGATATGCGTGGCTCCTACAATGAGCAGTTCTTC. This encodes CASSDMRGSYNEQFF.

In its sample, this clonotype was seen a few times. The chain joins TRBV5-4 to TRBJ2-5, with TRBD2 matching 13 bases. The CDR3 loop spans 17 amino acids. CDR1 SGHNT and CDR2 YYREEE come from the germline V gene (reference sequence). The J segment lost 5 bases and the V segment lost 4 bases, leaving 11 bases of the junction unmatched. As DNA, the CDR3 is TGTGCCAGCAGCCAAAAAACTAGCGGGAGGGCTCAGGAGACCCAGTACTTC. Its translation is CASSQKTSGRAQETQYF. Full variable domain (remainder filled in from reference TRBV5-4 and TRBJ2-5): ETGVTQSPTHLIKTRGQQVTLRCSSQSGHNTVSWYQQALGQGPQFIFQYYREEENGRGNFPPRFSGLQFPNYSSELNVNALELDDSALYLCASSQKTSGRAQETQYFGPGTRLLVL.

This chain links TRBV27 with TRBJ1-1; D unclear. The V gene's germline CDR1 is MNHEY and CDR2 SMNVEV (reference sequence). The CDR3 has 14 residues. V lost 4 bases, J lost 2 bases, and 11 bases lay in between. This chain's CDR3 is CASSSTDPNTEAFF. CDR3 sequence (DNA): TGTGCCAGCAGTTCCACGGATCCTAACACTGAAGCTTTCTTT.

This clonotype was counted at least ten times. V gene TRBV7-8 combines with J gene TRBJ1-2; D ambiguous. The germline V and J ends were trimmed by 2 bases and 3 bases, with 13 bases remaining between them. Germline CDR1 and CDR2: SGHVS and FQNEAQ. The CDR3 extends over 15 amino acids. The CDR3 coding sequence is TGTGCCAGCAGCTTATCCCCCGGGCCGGACTATGGCTACACCTTC. It encodes CASSLSPGPDYGYTF.

This clonotype occurred many times. This chain uses TRBV27 with TRBJ2-3, with 10 nucleotides matching TRBD2. V dropped 1 base and J dropped 4; count of bases not matched to a gene: 14. Germline V gives CDR1 MNHEY, CDR2 SMNVEV (reference sequence). The CDR3 runs 19 residues. CDR3 sequence (DNA): TGTGCCAGCAGTTTATTCCCCCCGGGCGGGCTAGCGGGGGCAGATACGCAGTATTTT. Encoded protein: CASSLFPPGGLAGADTQYF.

The sample holds many counts of this clonotype. This chain connects TRBV7-2 to TRBJ2-1, with 13 positions matching TRBD2. The germline gives CDR1 SGHTA, CDR2 FQGNSA. There are 16 residues in the CDR3. V dropped 2 bases and J dropped 6; count of bases not matched to a gene: 4. The CDR3 spells CASSLWTSGSFNEQFF. In nucleotides, the CDR3 is TGTGCCAGCAGCTTATGGACTAGCGGGAGTTTCAATGAGCAGTTCTTC. The full variable domain, in which reference TRBV7-2 and TRBJ2-1 provide the parts outside the CDR3, is GAGVSQSPSNKVTEKGKDVELRCDPISGHTALYWYRQSLGQGLEFLIYFQGNSAPDKSGLPSDRFSAERTGGSVSTLTIQRTQQEDSAVYLCASSLWTSGSFNEQFFGPGTRLTVL.

The chain links TRBV5-4 to TRBJ2-7; 7 bases are a match to TRBD2. This CDR3 is 13 amino acids long. The V and J ends lost 3 bases and 4 bases, in that order; junction bases with no gene match: 4. Germline CDR1 SGHNT, CDR2 YYREEE (reference sequence). The CDR3 sequence is CASSYPGGYEQYF. CDR3 coding DNA: TGTGCCAGCAGCTACCCGGGAGGATACGAGCAGTACTTC.

This clonotype has a count of ten or more. The chain carries TRBV20-1 and TRBJ1-4; no clear D. Trimming removed 0 bases at V and 6 bases at J, with 8 bases between. Germline-derived CDR1 and CDR2 are DFQATT and SNEGSKA (reference sequence). This CDR3 spans 13 amino acids. The DNA of the CDR3 is TGCAGTGCTAGAGAAGGTGGCCATGAAAAACTGTTTTTT. This encodes CSAREGGHEKLFF.

This clonotype was detected ten times or more. The chain combines TRBV7-3 with TRBJ1-5; TRBD1 agrees at 7 bases. Germline-derived CDR1 and CDR2 are SGHTA and FQGTGA. V was pared by 4 bases and J by 3 bases, with 18 bases of the junction left unmatched. The CDR3 extends over 19 amino acids. This chain's CDR3 is CASSSHPDWRGLVNQPQHF. The CDR3 DNA follows: TGTGCCAGCAGCTCCCACCCCGATTGGAGGGGGCTTGTCAATCAGCCCCAGCATTTT.

This clonotype was seen only a few times. The V and J genes are TRBV28 and TRBJ1-1; possibly TRBD1 for D (6 bases). The CDR3 has 14 residues. V lost 2 bases to trimming and J lost 11 bases, with 18 bases between them. Looked up from germline, CDR1 is MDHEN and CDR2 is SYDVKM. DNA for the CDR3: TGTGCCAGCAGTTTAGGGGGCTCCCCGGGGTACGCTTTCTTT. Residues: CASSLGGSPGYAFF.

This clonotype was counted once. A much more abundant neighbour one base away suggests this may be a read error. The chain is built from TRBV12-5 and TRBJ2-1; D is uncertain. The CDR3 contains 12 residues. Germline CDR1 LGHNT, CDR2 FRNRAP. CDR3 bases: TGTGCTGGTGGTTTGGGAAGCAATGAGCAGTTCTTC. This translates into CAGGLGSNEQFF.

This clonotype was found many times. The chain joins TRBV10-3 to TRBJ2-5; unclear D gene. The germline CDR1 and CDR2 sequences are ENHRY and SYGVKD. The CDR3 is 13 residues long. V lost 2 bases to trimming and J lost 4 bases, with 8 bases between them. CDR3 in DNA: TGTGCCATCAGTGAGATGGTGGGAGAGACCCAGTACTTC. This translates into CAISEMVGETQYF.

This clonotype occurred many times. The chain joins TRBV7-3 to TRBJ2-2; no firm D call. Germline V CDR1 and CDR2: SGHTA, FQGTGA. CDR3 length: 14 amino acids. Between the trimmed V and J ends, which lost 4 bases and 5 bases, there was a span of 11 bases. CDR3 protein: CASSSPGLTGELFF. CDR3 nucleotide sequence: TGTGCCAGCAGCTCCCCCGGGCTAACCGGGGAGCTGTTTTTT.

This clonotype occurred many times. The V gene is TRBV5-1, the J gene TRBJ1-1, with TRBD1 as a possible D gene (5 bases). Trimming took 2 bases from V and 4 from J, leaving 12 bases between them. Germline CDR1 and CDR2: SGHRS and YFSETQ. CDR3 length equals 14 residues. Here the CDR3 reads CASSFGGESTEAFF. In DNA form, the CDR3 reads TGCGCCAGCAGCTTCGGGGGGGAGAGCACTGAAGCTTTCTTT.

This clonotype has ten or more counts. V is TRBV12-3 or TRBV12-4 and J is TRBJ1-6; the match to TRBD1 covers 7 bases. The CDR3 extends over 15 amino acids. V dropped 4 bases and J dropped 7; count of bases not matched to a gene: 7. CDR3 in amino acids: CASSSTGWGNSPLHF. CDR3 nucleotides: TGTGCCAGCAGTTCGACAGGGTGGGGAAATTCACCCCTCCACTTT.

This clonotype was counted many times. V usage is TRBV28 and J usage is TRBJ1-5; unclear D gene. The CDR3 loop spans 12 amino acids. Trimming removed 3 bases from V and 7 bases from J, with 7 bases in between. From germline, CDR1 is MDHEN and CDR2 SYDVKM. CDR3 bases: TGTGCCAGCAGTTTTCGTCCACAGCCCCAGCATTTT. The encoded protein is CASSFRPQPQHF.

The chain links TRBV29-1 to TRBJ2-5; TRBD2 matches 15 bases. Germline CDR1 and CDR2: SQVTM and ANQGSEA. This CDR3 has 15 amino acids. The V segment lost 5 bases and the J segment 4 bases; nucleotides outside the gene matches: 5. CDR3 in DNA: TGCAGCGTTCGGACTAGCGGGAGGGCCGTAGAGACCCAGTACTTC. This sequence encodes CSVRTSGRAVETQYF. The entire variable domain, with the rest obtained from reference TRBV29-1 and TRBJ2-5, is as follows: SAVISQKPSRDICQRGTSLTIQCQVDSQVTMMFWYRQQPGQSLTLIATANQGSEATYESGFVIDKFPISRPNLTFSTLTVSNMSPEDSSIYLCSVRTSGRAVETQYFGPGTRLLVL.

This clonotype was observed many times. The chain couples TRBV19 to TRBJ1-1, with 7 bases matching TRBD1. V lost 4 bases to trimming and J lost 4 bases; unmatched junction nucleotides: 6. The CDR3 contains 14 residues. The V gene's germline CDR1 is LNHDA and CDR2 SQIVND (reference sequence). Written as DNA, the CDR3 is TGTGCCAGTAGTAAGGGGACAGCCCCCACTGAAGCTTTCTTT. Amino acid sequence: CASSKGTAPTEAFF.

Many counts were recorded for this clonotype. The chain's CDR3 is CASSIGQRQETQYF. The CDR3 region has the DNA TGTGCCAGTAGTATTGGTCAGCGGCAAGAGACCCAGTACTTC. This chain joins TRBV19 and TRBJ2-5, with a tentative D call TRBD2 (5 bases). The CDR3 is made up of 14 amino acids. CDR1 LNHDA and CDR2 SQIVND come from the germline V gene (reference sequence). V shed 3 bases and J shed 2 bases, with 10 bases lying between them.

There are a few counts of this clonotype. CDR3 DNA sequence: TGCAGTGCCGGCACAGGGTTACGAACTGAAGCTTTCTTT. This translates into CSAGTGLRTEAFF. The chain combines TRBV20-1 with TRBJ1-1; maybe TRBD1 (6 bases). This CDR3 has 13 residues. From germline, CDR1 is DFQATT and CDR2 SNEGSKA (reference sequence). V was clipped by 6 bases and J by 5 bases, with 16 bases between them.

The genes are TRBV2 and TRBJ1-1; no clear D gene. The CDR3 totals 15 residues. From germline, CDR1 is SNHLY and CDR2 FYNNEI. The V and J ends lost 6 bases and 0 bases respectively, with 14 bases between them. The DNA for the CDR3 is TGTGCCAGCAGAACCGAGACACGAATGAACACTGAAGCTTTCTTT. It is translated as CASRTETRMNTEAFF. Variable domain in full (rest from reference TRBV2 and TRBJ1-1): EPEVTQTPSHQVTQMGQEVILRCVPISNHLYFYWYRQILGQKVEFLVSFYNNEISEKSEIFDDQFSVERPDGSNFTLKIRSTKLEDSAMYFCASRTETRMNTEAFFGQGTRLTVV.

This clonotype was counted at least ten times. Here the CDR3 DNA reads TGTGCCAGCAGTGGGCGAGCTAACTATGGCTACACCTTC. Translating gives CASSGRANYGYTF. This chain joins TRBV2 and TRBJ1-2, with D hard to call. The CDR3 totals 13 residues. The germline CDR1 and CDR2 sequences are SNHLY and FYNNEI. Trimming shortened V by 4 bases and J by 0 bases, and 6 bases separated the two germline ends.